The rows below give T cell receptor beta chains drawn from one sample of a study of T cells after yellow fever vaccination. Each CDR3 protein is one row after TCRdb ran MiXCR on the 5' RACE reads. The table records 250,000 to 300,000 distinct CDR3 sequences, around 10% of them present only once. The sequencing here drew on CD4+ T cells sorted from PBMCs, taken 5 days after the yellow fever booster vaccination. The source of these receptors is a man in his late teens or twenties who received the YFV17D yellow fever vaccine. Both conserved end residues are part of each CDR3. The D gene is left open where the match is weak. Not every row has a clone size; where given, it reads once, few, many or a size class.

D: .; size: .; J: TRBJ2-3; V: TRBV12-3/TRBV12-4; DNA: TGTGCCAGCTCCCTAAGGGCCGGTTTAGCAGAAAACACAGATACGCAGTATTTT; CDR3: CASSLRAGLAENTDTQYF
D: .; size: .; J: TRBJ2-6; V: TRBV19; DNA: TGTGCCAGTAGTATTGCAGGGCCACACTCTGGGGCCAACGTCCTGACTTTC; CDR3: CASSIAGPHSGANVLTF
D: .; size: many; J: TRBJ2-2; V: TRBV9; DNA: TGTGCCAGCAGCGCAAGAAAAGACCAGAACACCGGGGAGCTGTTTTTT; CDR3: CASSARKDQNTGELFF
D: .; size: .; J: TRBJ2-4; V: TRBV6-2/TRBV6-3; DNA: TGTGCCAGCAGTTACGTGTCGAGTTTAGCCAAAAACATTCAGTACTTC; CDR3: CASSYVSSLAKNIQYF
D: .; size: .; J: TRBJ2-3; V: TRBV7-9; DNA: TGTGCCAGCAGCGCTTCGGCTAGAGACACAGATACGCAGTATTTT; CDR3: CASSASARDTDTQYF
D: .; size: few; J: TRBJ2-3; V: TRBV11-2; DNA: TGTGCCAGCAGCTTTCAAGGGGAGACAGATACGCAGTATTTT; CDR3: CASSFQGETDTQYF
D: .; size: many; J: TRBJ2-5; V: TRBV2; DNA: TGTGCCAGCAGGGACGCTACTAGGGGAGAGACCCAGTACTTC; CDR3: CASRDATRGETQYF
D: .; size: few; J: TRBJ2-1; V: TRBV5-1; DNA: TGCGCCAGCAGCTTGGGAGACTTCTACAATGAGCAGTTCTTC; CDR3: CASSLGDFYNEQFF
D: TRBD1; size: few; J: TRBJ1-2; V: TRBV6-2/TRBV6-3; DNA: TGTGCCAGCAGTTCTCCCGCCGCTGGACAGGGGCTACACCTCCGCTATGGCTACACCTTC; CDR3: CASSSPAAGQGLHLRYGYTF
D: .; size: many; J: TRBJ1-5; V: TRBV5-1; DNA: TGCGCCAGCTCCTCGGACACGGGGAATCAGCCCCAGCATTTT; CDR3: CASSSDTGNQPQHF
D: TRBD1; size: .; J: TRBJ1-1; V: TRBV10-1; DNA: TGCGCCAGCAGTGCATCCGGGACAGGGGGCGGCATGAACACTGAAGCTTTCTTT; CDR3: CASSASGTGGGMNTEAFF
D: .; size: few; J: TRBJ2-2; V: TRBV4-2; DNA: TGTGCCAGCAGCCGAAGGGATACGGGCCCCGGGGAGCTGTTTTTT; CDR3: CASSRRDTGPGELFF
D: .; size: .; J: TRBJ2-5; V: TRBV7-3; DNA: TGTGCCAGCAGCTTATCGGGGACTGTGGGAGAGACCCAGTACTTC; CDR3: CASSLSGTVGETQYF
D: .; size: few; J: TRBJ1-1; V: TRBV2; DNA: TGTGCCAGCAGTGATGACTTGAACACTGAAGCTTTCTTT; CDR3: CASSDDLNTEAFF
D: .; size: .; J: TRBJ1-3; V: TRBV30; DNA: TGTGCCTGGAGGTCCTTAGGACAAGGGGGAAACACCATATATTTT; CDR3: CAWRSLGQGGNTIYF
D: .; size: many; J: TRBJ2-7; V: TRBV7-6; DNA: TGTGCCAGCAGCACAACCCTGGGCGGGAACGAGCAGTACTTC; CDR3: CASSTTLGGNEQYF
D: .; size: few; J: TRBJ2-5; V: TRBV13; DNA: TGTGCCTCGAGATGGGCAAACCAAGAGACCCAGTACTTC; CDR3: CASRWANQETQYF
D: .; size: many; J: TRBJ2-5; V: TRBV12-3/TRBV12-4; DNA: TGTGCCAGCAGCTTACAGGGAGAAGAGACCCAGTACTTC; CDR3: CASSLQGEETQYF
D: .; size: few; J: TRBJ2-7; V: TRBV11-2; DNA: TGTGCCAGCAGCCTCTTCCGGAGCTCCTACGAGCAGTACTTC; CDR3: CASSLFRSSYEQYF
D: .; size: few; J: TRBJ1-2; V: TRBV6-2/TRBV6-3; DNA: TGTGCCAGCAGTTCCCCGTGGCAGGGGCATAAGAATGGCTACACCTTC; CDR3: CASSSPWQGHKNGYTF
D: .; size: many; J: TRBJ2-5; V: TRBV12-3/TRBV12-4; DNA: TGTGCCAGCAGTTTAGTACCACAGGGGACCCAGTACTTC; CDR3: CASSLVPQGTQYF
D: TRBD2; size: many; J: TRBJ2-7; V: TRBV6-2/TRBV6-3; DNA: TGTGCCAGCAGACCGGGACTAGCTGTCTACGAGCAGTACTTC; CDR3: CASRPGLAVYEQYF
D: .; size: .; J: TRBJ1-6; V: TRBV10-3; DNA: TGTGCCATCAGTTACAGTGAGGGTAATTCACCCCTCCACTTT; CDR3: CAISYSEGNSPLHF
D: TRBD1; size: .; J: TRBJ1-4; V: TRBV5-1; DNA: TGCGCCAGCAGCACGGGACAGCCTAATGAAAAACTGTTTTTT; CDR3: CASSTGQPNEKLFF
D: TRBD1; size: few; J: TRBJ1-4; V: TRBV7-9; DNA: TGTGCCAGCAGCGCCAGACTGGGACAGGGGATTGAAAAACTGTTTTTT; CDR3: CASSARLGQGIEKLFF
D: TRBD1; size: .; J: TRBJ2-7; V: TRBV20-1; DNA: TGCAGTGCTAGAGGGTGGACAGGGAACGAGCAGTACTTC; CDR3: CSARGWTGNEQYF
D: .; size: .; J: TRBJ1-1; V: TRBV29-1; DNA: TGCAGCGTCCGTACTAGGGAAGCTTTCTTT; CDR3: CSVRTREAFF
D: .; size: many; J: TRBJ1-3; V: TRBV15; DNA: TGTGCCACCAGCAGAGATCAAGGTTCCTGGGATGGAAACACCATATATTTT; CDR3: CATSRDQGSWDGNTIYF
D: .; size: .; J: TRBJ1-2; V: TRBV20-1; DNA: TGCAGTGCTAGACAGCGGAACTATGGCTACACCTTC; CDR3: CSARQRNYGYTF
D: .; size: .; J: TRBJ2-6; V: TRBV18; DNA: TGTGCCAGCTCACCTTCGCCCCCAGGCCTAGTGGGGGGGGCCAACGTCCTGACTTTC; CDR3: CASSPSPPGLVGGANVLTF
D: TRBD1; size: .; J: TRBJ1-1; V: TRBV19; DNA: TGTGCCACCTACCCACACACAGGGGGCGCATCGGACACTGAAGCTTTCTTT; CDR3: CATYPHTGGASDTEAFF
D: .; size: .; J: TRBJ2-5; V: TRBV19; DNA: TGTGCCAGTAATGATTTAGGGATGGAAGAGACCCAGTACTTC; CDR3: CASNDLGMEETQYF
D: .; size: .; J: TRBJ2-2; V: TRBV7-9; DNA: TGTGCCAGCAGCCGAGTGGGGGCGCGCCACACCGGGGAGCTGTTTTTT; CDR3: CASSRVGARHTGELFF
D: .; size: many; J: TRBJ1-2; V: TRBV4-2; DNA: TGTGCCAGCAGCCAAGACTTCTCCTATGGCTACACCTTC; CDR3: CASSQDFSYGYTF
D: .; size: few; J: TRBJ2-3; V: TRBV11-3; DNA: TGTGCCAGCAGCTTATCCGGGCAGCGCACAGATACGCAGTATTTT; CDR3: CASSLSGQRTDTQYF
D: TRBD2; size: few; J: TRBJ2-3; V: TRBV12-3/TRBV12-4; DNA: TGTGCCAGCACCTCTCCTAGCGGGGGAGAGGGCACAGATACGCAGTATTTT; CDR3: CASTSPSGGEGTDTQYF
D: TRBD1; size: many; J: TRBJ2-5; V: TRBV2; DNA: TGTGCCAGCAGTGAACAGGGGGCCGGGGAGACCCAGTACTTC; CDR3: CASSEQGAGETQYF
D: .; size: many; J: TRBJ1-4; V: TRBV27; DNA: TGTGCCAGCAGTTTTGTCACGGGGATCGGGGAAAAACTGTTTTTT; CDR3: CASSFVTGIGEKLFF
D: TRBD2; size: many; J: TRBJ2-2; V: TRBV5-4; DNA: TGTGCCAGCAGCTATGGGACTAGCGGATACACCGGGGAGCTGTTTTTT; CDR3: CASSYGTSGYTGELFF
D: TRBD2; size: few; J: TRBJ2-2; V: TRBV3-1; DNA: TGTGCCAGCAGCCAAGTCCTGGGTAGCGGGGGGCGTACCGGGGAGCTGTTTTTT; CDR3: CASSQVLGSGGRTGELFF
D: .; size: .; J: TRBJ2-2; V: TRBV2; DNA: TGTGCCAGCAGCACCCACACCGGGGAGCTGTTTTTT; CDR3: CASSTHTGELFF
D: TRBD2; size: few; J: TRBJ2-3; V: TRBV6-2/TRBV6-3; DNA: TGTGCCACCTCCGGGACTAGCCGCGAGGATACGCAGTATTTT; CDR3: CATSGTSREDTQYF
D: .; size: many; J: TRBJ1-1; V: TRBV7-9; DNA: TGTGCTAGCACCCCCGGCGGGCAGCTGAGTAACACTGAAGCTTTCTTT; CDR3: CASTPGGQLSNTEAFF
D: .; size: .; J: TRBJ2-3; V: TRBV5-1; DNA: TGCGCCAGCAGCTTCGGGGTGGCAGATACGCAGTATTTT; CDR3: CASSFGVADTQYF
D: .; size: .; J: TRBJ2-7; V: TRBV29-1; DNA: TGCAGCGCGGCAGGGCACAACGAGCAGTACTTC; CDR3: CSAAGHNEQYF
D: .; size: .; J: TRBJ2-1; V: TRBV29-1; DNA: TGCAGCGCCCCCGGGGCCTATAGTGAGCAGTTCTTC; CDR3: CSAPGAYSEQFF
D: TRBD1; size: few; J: TRBJ1-1; V: TRBV18; DNA: TGTGCCAGCTCACCAGGACAGGAAGGGATTTGGAACACTGAAGCTTTCTTT; CDR3: CASSPGQEGIWNTEAFF
D: .; size: many; J: TRBJ2-1; V: TRBV5-1; DNA: TGCGCCAGCAGCTTGGTCGGTTTAAAATACAATGAGCAGTTCTTC; CDR3: CASSLVGLKYNEQFF
D: TRBD1; size: .; J: TRBJ1-5; V: TRBV20-1; DNA: TGCAGTGCTAGAGTCAGGGGGCGCGGCAGCAATCAGCCCCAGCATTTT; CDR3: CSARVRGRGSNQPQHF
D: TRBD2; size: few; J: TRBJ2-3; V: TRBV5-1; DNA: TGCGCCAGCAGCTTGGCCGCGGGGGGGTACACAGATACGCAGTATTTT; CDR3: CASSLAAGGYTDTQYF